The sequence of this T cell receptor beta chain was determined in a study of blood T cell repertoires in COVID-19. Study in general: COVID-19 samples collected from the United States, Italy and Spain covered acute and convalescent phases. The analysed material was cDNA or gDNA that came from T cells, B-cell-depleted T cells, or PBMCs.

The repertoire was sequenced with immunoSEQ multiplex PCR; TCRdb's copy has only in-frame clones and lacks some. The table lists about 230,000 clones, approximately 82% of them singletons, with roughly 1.4% in the top ten. The V and J ends lost 6 bases and 0 bases respectively, with 10 bases between them. Germline CDR1 is LGHNA and CDR2 is YNFKEQ. This CDR3 region has 14 residues. The sample consisted of peripheral blood. The chain uses TRBV4-2 and TRBJ2-3, with D unresolved. The source is a woman between 40 and 50 years old who had recovered from COVID-19. Written as DNA, the CDR3 is TGTGCCAGCAGTCACATAACGAGCACAGATACGCAGTATTTT. Its translation: CASSHITSTDTQYF.